This T cell receptor (beta chain) came from a study of T cells after yellow fever vaccination. This clonotype was observed many times. This CDR3 spans 16 amino acids. V shed 4 bases, J shed 2 bases, and the junction held 5 bases outside the gene matches. Germline CDR1 MNHEY, CDR2 SMNVEV (reference sequence). TCRdb called the 5' RACE reads again in MiXCR, with one record for every CDR3 protein. In the table there are some 130,000 distinct CDR3 sequences, 6.6% of which are singletons. The sample consisted of CD4+ T cells sorted from PBMCs, taken 10 days after the yellow fever booster vaccination. This TCR was sampled from a man aged 30 to 45 who received the YFV17D yellow fever vaccine. The chain uses TRBV27 and TRBJ2-3; 11 bases line up with TRBD2. The CDR3 nucleotides are TGTGCCAGCAGTTCACTAGCGGGAGTGTTCACAGATACGCAGTATTTT. This sequence encodes CASSSLAGVFTDTQYF.